This section outlines one T cell receptor (beta chain) sequence together with its context. Its antigen is not known. Next came a second PCR, run for roughly 6 to 11 cycles, which used a sample-barcoded 5' primer along with a J-beta primer mix. Every cDNA was tagged by a template-switch adaptor with 12 random nucleotides. TCRdb passed the 5' RACE reads through MiXCR, listing each CDR3 protein once. Of hundreds of thousands of distinct CDR3 sequences listed, 58% are singletons. The data derive from a study of blood T cells in healthy people across ages. The V gene lost 4 bases and the J gene lost 1 base, with 14 bases spanning the gap. This CDR3 contains 17 residues. Germline values: CDR1 SEHNR, CDR2 FQNEAQ (reference sequence). Points from the study as a whole: The study found more naive CD4+ cells and higher diversity in long-lived than aged donors. Per million T cells, TCR beta diversity dropped roughly linearly as age increased.

This clonotype was sampled from a man aged 30-40 years in good health. Sequencing was carried out using blood. The chain links TRBV7-9 to TRBJ2-6; the D gene is possibly TRBD2 (5 bases). As DNA, the CDR3 is TGTGCCAGCAGCTCAGGACTCTATAGGTCTGGGGCCAACGTCCTGACTTTC. Translating gives CASSSGLYRSGANVLTF. Supplemented by reference TRBV7-9 and TRBJ2-6, the full variable domain reads DTGVSQNPRHKITKRGQNVTFRCDPISEHNRLYWYRQTLGQGPEFLTYFQNEAQLEKSRLLSDRFSAERPKGSFSTLEIQRTEQGDSAMYLCASSSGLYRSGANVLTFGAGSRLTVL.